This T cell receptor beta chain is from a study of cytomegalovirus exposure and HLA in healthy donors. Trimming stripped 4 bases from V and 0 bases from J, with 9 bases between. The germline CDR1 and CDR2 sequences are SGHRS and YFSETQ. The CDR3 contains 14 residues. PCR was performed using 60 Vbeta and 13 Jbeta primers. Libraries were prepared by immunoSEQ multiplex PCR; TCRdb keeps only in-frame clonotypes and omits some of them. The sample holds 180,000 or so clones, 60% to 80% seen once. Concerning this clone itself: Its antigen remains unidentified.

General study points: It was only CMV serostatus that was available as immune exposure information. 87-base-pair reads could not separate some V segments, including TRBV6-2 and TRBV6-3. Researchers reported in a later analysis that common viral pathogens appeared linked to several top clusters. The study put under 200 TCR beta chains on its list as cytomegalovirus-associated.

The specimen was PBMCs. J is TRBJ2-3 and V is TRBV5-1, with D possibly matching TRBD1 (6 bases). This receptor was obtained from a man aged 45-60 years in good health and CMV-seropositive. The CDR3: CASSVGQSTDTQYF. CDR3 coding DNA: TGCGCCAGCAGCGTAGGACAGAGCACAGATACGCAGTATTTT. Combining the CDR3 with reference TRBV5-1 and TRBJ2-3 gives the whole variable domain KAGVTQTPRYLIKTRGQQVTLSCSPISGHRSVSWYQQTPGQGLQFLFEYFSETQRNKGNFPGRFSGRQFSNSRSEMNVSTLELGDSALYLCASSVGQSTDTQYFGPGTRLTVL.